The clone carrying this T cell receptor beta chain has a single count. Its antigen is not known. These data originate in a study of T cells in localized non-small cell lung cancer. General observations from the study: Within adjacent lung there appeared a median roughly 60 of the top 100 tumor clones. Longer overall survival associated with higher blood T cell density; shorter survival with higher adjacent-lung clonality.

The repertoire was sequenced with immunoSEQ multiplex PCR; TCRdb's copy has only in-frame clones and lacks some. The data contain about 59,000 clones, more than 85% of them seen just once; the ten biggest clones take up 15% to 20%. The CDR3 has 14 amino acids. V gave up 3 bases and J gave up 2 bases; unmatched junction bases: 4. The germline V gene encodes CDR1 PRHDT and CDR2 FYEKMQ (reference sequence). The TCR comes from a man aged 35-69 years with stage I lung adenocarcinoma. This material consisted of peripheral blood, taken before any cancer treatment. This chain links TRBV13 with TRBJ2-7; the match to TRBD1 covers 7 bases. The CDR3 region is CASSFKGAAYEQYF. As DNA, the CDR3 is TGTGCCAGCAGCTTCAAGGGGGCGGCCTACGAGCAGTACTTC.